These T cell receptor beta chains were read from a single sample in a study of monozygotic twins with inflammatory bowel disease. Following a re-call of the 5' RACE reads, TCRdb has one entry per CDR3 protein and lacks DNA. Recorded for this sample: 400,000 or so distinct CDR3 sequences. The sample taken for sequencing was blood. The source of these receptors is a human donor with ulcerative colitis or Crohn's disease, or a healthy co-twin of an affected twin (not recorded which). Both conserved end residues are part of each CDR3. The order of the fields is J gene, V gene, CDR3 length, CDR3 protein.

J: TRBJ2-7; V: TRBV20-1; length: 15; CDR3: CSARDLTLDQYRQYF
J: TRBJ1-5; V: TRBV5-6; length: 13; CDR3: CASSRQGDQPQHF
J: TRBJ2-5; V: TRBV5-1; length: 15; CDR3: CASSPGPGSGQTQYF
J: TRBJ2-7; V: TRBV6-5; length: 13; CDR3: CATSGQGRYEQYF
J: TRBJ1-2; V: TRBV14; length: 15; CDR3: CASSQRPGQGYGYTF
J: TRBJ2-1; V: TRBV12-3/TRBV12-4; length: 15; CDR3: CASSISGTSSNEQFF
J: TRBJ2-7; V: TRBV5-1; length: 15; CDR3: CASSLSGRDLYEQYF
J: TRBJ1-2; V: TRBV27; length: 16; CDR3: CASSWTGLVWNYGYTF
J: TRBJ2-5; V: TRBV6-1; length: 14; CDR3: CASSERTGYETQYF
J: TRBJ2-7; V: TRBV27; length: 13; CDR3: CASAPETHHEQYF
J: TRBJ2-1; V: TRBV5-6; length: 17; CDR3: CASSLIGGIASYNEQFF
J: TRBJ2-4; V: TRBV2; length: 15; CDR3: CASIEARGGKNIQYF
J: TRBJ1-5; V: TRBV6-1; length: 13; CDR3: CASSERFNQPQHF
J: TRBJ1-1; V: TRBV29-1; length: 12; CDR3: CSVDRGLAEAFF
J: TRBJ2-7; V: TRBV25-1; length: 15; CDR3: CASSSTGTGLYEQYF
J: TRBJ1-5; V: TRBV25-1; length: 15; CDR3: CASSEGRYSNQPQHF
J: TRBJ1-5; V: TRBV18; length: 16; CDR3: CASSPRGRNSNQPQHF
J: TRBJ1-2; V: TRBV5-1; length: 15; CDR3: CASSLAGGAVEGYTF
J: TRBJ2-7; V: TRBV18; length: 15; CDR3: CASSPVGGGGYEQYF
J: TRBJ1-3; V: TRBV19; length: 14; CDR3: CASTLGGTGNTIYF
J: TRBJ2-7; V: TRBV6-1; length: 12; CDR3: CASVGRSYEQYF
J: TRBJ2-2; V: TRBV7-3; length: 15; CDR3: CASSLSGGPTGELFF
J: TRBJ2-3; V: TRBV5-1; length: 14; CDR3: CASSFGDITDTQYF
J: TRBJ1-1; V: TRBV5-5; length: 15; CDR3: CASSPHGAVNTEAFF
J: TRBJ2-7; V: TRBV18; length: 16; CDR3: CASSRGTSGNTYEQYF
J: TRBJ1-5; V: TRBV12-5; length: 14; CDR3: CASGSDSFNQPQHF
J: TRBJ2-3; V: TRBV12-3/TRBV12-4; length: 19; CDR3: CASSFAGTSGRVKTDTQYF
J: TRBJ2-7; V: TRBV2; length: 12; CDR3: CASSPTGVEQYF
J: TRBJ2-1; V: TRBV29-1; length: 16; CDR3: CSVEVADASSYNEQFF
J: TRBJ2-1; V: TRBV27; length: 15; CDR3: CASMELAGGYNEQFF
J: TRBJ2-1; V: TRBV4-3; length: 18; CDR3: CASSPTPGLQSSYNEQFF
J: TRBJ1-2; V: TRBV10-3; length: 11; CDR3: CATTTGYGYTF
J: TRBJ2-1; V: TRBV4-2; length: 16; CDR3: CASSQAGGSGYNEQFF
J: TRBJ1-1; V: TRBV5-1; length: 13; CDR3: CASSHGQGGDAFF
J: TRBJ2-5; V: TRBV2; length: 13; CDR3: CASSEEVGETQYF
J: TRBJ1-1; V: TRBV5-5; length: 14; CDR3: CASSLRVEDTEAFF
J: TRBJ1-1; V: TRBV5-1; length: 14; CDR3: CASSSRQKNTEAFF
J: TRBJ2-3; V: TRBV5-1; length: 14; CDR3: CASSLDVSTDTQYF
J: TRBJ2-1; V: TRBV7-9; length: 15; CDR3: CASSLGTGGFNEQFF
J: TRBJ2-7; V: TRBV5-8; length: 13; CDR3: CASSLVTDAEQYF
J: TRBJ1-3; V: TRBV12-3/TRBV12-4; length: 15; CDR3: CASSLEGNFGNTIYF
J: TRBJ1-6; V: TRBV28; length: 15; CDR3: CASSYQSSYNSPLHF
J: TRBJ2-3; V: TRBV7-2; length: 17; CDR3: CASSLPSAGALTDTQYF
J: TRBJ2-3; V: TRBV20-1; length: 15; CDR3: CSARDGGQGTDTQYF
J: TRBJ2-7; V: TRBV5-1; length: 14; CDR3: CASSLERERNEQYF
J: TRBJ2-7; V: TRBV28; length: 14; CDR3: CASRTGQPRYEQYF
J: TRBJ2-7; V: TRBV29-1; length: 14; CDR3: CSASLGTGVYEQYF
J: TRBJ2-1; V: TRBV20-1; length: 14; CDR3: CSAREREAYNEQFF
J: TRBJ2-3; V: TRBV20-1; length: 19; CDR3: CSAASRDRESGSMTDTQYF
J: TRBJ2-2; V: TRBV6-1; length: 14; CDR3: CASSVFSGTGELFF